One sample yielded the 18 T cell receptor beta chains listed below, sequenced in a study of cytomegalovirus exposure and HLA in healthy donors. Primers: 60 Vbeta forward and 13 Jbeta reverse. This table comes from immunoSEQ multiplex PCR, and its TCRdb copy is limited to in-frame clones, with some not included. The sample consists of about 220,000 clones, 70% to 80% of them appearing once. The sample consisted of PBMCs. The receptor source for this set is a woman aged 25 to 39 in good health and CMV-seronegative.

This clone showed up just a few times. The V and J genes are TRBV4-1 and TRBJ2-3, with D possibly being TRBD2 (6 bases). Trimming pared 1 base from V and 1 base from J, leaving 15 bases between. CDR1 and CDR2 from the germline V gene are MGHRA and YSYEKL. The length of the CDR3 is 17 residues. CDR3 sequence reads: CASSQASRGIGTDTQYF. The DNA of the CDR3 is TGCGCCAGCAGCCAAGCGTCCCGCGGGATTGGCACAGATACGCAGTATTTT.

V gene TRBV11-2 combines with J gene TRBJ2-1, with 13 bases aligning to TRBD2. Germline V gives CDR1 SGHAT, CDR2 FQNNGV. This CDR3 is 17 amino acids long. With V trimmed by 2 bases and J by 7 bases, 8 bases remained unmatched. The CDR3 sequence is CASSLPATSGGRNEQFF. The CDR3 DNA reads as TGTGCCAGCAGCTTACCTGCGACTAGCGGGGGGAGGAATGAGCAGTTCTTC.

This clone was counted between two and nine times. This chain links TRBV29-1 with TRBJ2-2; tentative D call: TRBD1 (5 bases). Trimming stripped 7 bases from V and 3 bases from J, with 12 bases between. This CDR3 region has 13 residues. Looked up from germline, CDR1 is SQVTM and CDR2 is ANQGSEA. The CDR3 reads CSGGQEYTGELFF. Here the CDR3 DNA reads TGCAGCGGAGGACAAGAATACACCGGGGAGCTGTTTTTT.

This rearrangement joins TRBV6-1 to TRBJ2-1; 12 bases are shared with TRBD2. This CDR3 has 18 residues. Germline V gene lookup returns CDR1 MNHNS and CDR2 SASEGT. V dropped 4 bases and J dropped 0; count of bases not matched to a gene: 7. DNA of the CDR3: TGTGCCAGCAGTGGGACTAGCGGGAAAAGGAGCTCCTACAATGAGCAGTTCTTC. It specifies CASSGTSGKRSSYNEQFF.

This clone turned up a few times. The gene calls are TRBV2 and TRBJ2-2, with TRBD2 matching over 8 bases. Trimming cost V 4 bases and J 1 base; bases outside gene matches: 8. The CDR3 is 17 residues long. Germline V gene sequence: CDR1 SNHLY, CDR2 FYNNEI. CDR3: CASSVLAARGNTGELFF. The CDR3 nucleotides are TGTGCCAGCAGTGTACTAGCGGCGAGGGGGAACACCGGGGAGCTGTTTTTT.

The chain uses TRBV7-8 and TRBJ1-4; 8 bases are a match to TRBD1. The V segment lost 4 bases and the J segment 8 bases; nucleotides outside the gene matches: 9. The CDR3 runs 15 residues. CDR1 and CDR2 (germline): SGHVS, FQNEAQ. The CDR3 sequence: CASSSDRASREKLFF. The CDR3 DNA reads as TGTGCCAGCAGCTCGGACAGGGCGAGTCGGGAAAAACTGTTTTTT.

The J gene is TRBJ1-2, the V gene TRBV18; possible D gene TRBD1, 6 bases. Germline loops: CDR1 KGHSH, CDR2 LQKENI. The CDR3 has 14 residues. V lost 6 bases, J lost 2 bases, and 13 bases lay in between. CDR3: CASSLGDINYGYTF. The CDR3 bases are TGTGCCAGCTCCCTCGGGGACATAAACTATGGCTACACCTTC.

This sequence joins TRBV6-1 and TRBJ1-4; possibly TRBD1 for D (5 bases). Between the trimmed V and J ends, which lost 6 bases and 4 bases, there was a span of 12 bases. Germline assignment: CDR1 MNHNS and CDR2 SASEGT. This CDR3 spans 14 amino acids. The CDR3 bases are TGTGCCAGCAGCCTAGACAGCCGTAATGAAAAACTGTTTTTT. It specifies CASSLDSRNEKLFF.

V is TRBV27 and J is TRBJ2-7, with 8 bases matching TRBD2. CDR1 is MNHEY, CDR2 SMNVEV, per germline (reference sequence). The CDR3 runs 16 residues. Trimming at V came to 5 bases and at J to 2 bases, leaving 11 bases not matched to a gene. CDR3 region: CASSPDLLAATYEQYF. CDR3 sequence (DNA): TGTGCCAGCAGTCCCGACTTACTAGCGGCAACCTACGAGCAGTACTTC.

The chain couples TRBV6-5 to TRBJ2-5, with 8 bases identical to TRBD2. CDR1 is MNHEY and CDR2 is SVGAGI in the germline V gene. The V segment lost 6 bases and the J segment 4 bases; nucleotides outside the gene matches: 4. This CDR3 comprises 13 residues. The CDR3 DNA is TGTGCCAGCAGGATAGCGGGGTTAGAGACCCAGTACTTC. It translates to CASRIAGLETQYF.

The rearrangement uses TRBV6-6 and TRBJ2-3; D is ambiguous. Trimming cost V 8 bases and J 2 bases, with 11 bases left between them. The CDR3 spans 13 residues. CDR1 and CDR2 (germline): MNHNY, SVGAGI (reference sequence). The CDR3 is CASAGSYTDTQYF. Here the CDR3 DNA reads TGTGCCAGCGCCGGGTCCTACACAGATACGCAGTATTTT.

This clone has more than one count but fewer than ten. CDR3 nucleotide sequence: TGCGCCAGCAGCCCGGTCACAGCGGGAATGAACACTGAAGCTTTCTTT. It specifies CASSPVTAGMNTEAFF. The rearrangement uses TRBV5-1 and TRBJ1-1; no clear D. V was clipped by 4 bases and J by 0 bases, with 16 bases between them. The germline CDR1 and CDR2 sequences are SGHRS and YFSETQ. This CDR3 is built from 16 residues.

This clone turned up a few times. V gene TRBV11-2 combines with J gene TRBJ1-2, with D perhaps TRBD1 (5 bases). CDR1 is SGHAT, CDR2 FQNNGV, per germline. The CDR3 spans 16 residues. Trimming took 4 bases from V and 6 from J, leaving 21 bases between them. The CDR3 DNA follows: TGTGCCAGCAGCTCCCCGCGCGCCGGGCAGGGAAATGGCTACACCTTC. Encoded protein: CASSSPRAGQGNGYTF.

V usage is TRBV19 and J usage is TRBJ1-4; TRBD1 matches 7 bases. V dropped 10 bases and J dropped 0; count of bases not matched to a gene: 11. This CDR3 is 16 amino acids long. Germline lookup yields CDR1 LNHDA and CDR2 SQIVND (reference sequence). The CDR3 spells CATSNRGLSTNEKLFF. CDR3 DNA: TGTGCCACCTCCAACAGGGGTTTATCAACTAATGAAAAACTGTTTTTT. The whole variable domain, filled in from reference TRBV19 and TRBJ1-4, reads DGGITQSPKYLFRKEGQNVTLSCEQNLNHDAMYWYRQDPGQGLRLIYYSQIVNDFQKGDIAEGYSVSREKKESFPLTVTSAQKNPTAFYLCATSNRGLSTNEKLFFGSGTQLSVL.

The J gene is TRBJ1-1, the V gene TRBV7-3; D not resolved. This CDR3 region has 14 residues. Germline assignment: CDR1 SGHTA and CDR2 FQGTGA. The V gene lost 4 bases and the J gene lost 5 bases, with 14 bases spanning the gap. CDR3 DNA sequence: TGTGCCAGCAGCTCATCCCTAGACGGGACTGAAGCTTTCTTT. Protein sequence: CASSSSLDGTEAFF.

Details on this clone: The junction differs from germline at one of its ends, possibly a read error. This rearrangement joins TRBV7-9 to TRBJ2-1; 16 nucleotides line up with TRBD2. Germline V gene lookup returns CDR1 SEHNR and CDR2 FQNEAQ (reference sequence). This CDR3 comprises 18 residues. The CDR3 DNA is TGTTCCAGCAGCTTAGGGGGACTAGCGGGAGGGAGAGGCAATGAGCAGTTCTTC. Translated: CSSSLGGLAGGRGNEQFF.

Points on this clone: One junction end does not reproduce the germline sequence, and a read error may be involved. V usage is TRBV5-4 and J usage is TRBJ2-5; 7 positions match TRBD1. The CDR3 totals 14 residues. CDR1 and CDR2 (germline): SGHNT, YYREEE (reference sequence). This CDR3 is CTSSTGQNQETQYF. CDR3 coding DNA: TGTACCAGCAGCACGGGACAGAACCAAGAGACCCAGTACTTC.

The sample holds one count of this clone. The genes are TRBV5-5 and TRBJ2-1; no clear D gene. Trimming cost V 6 bases and J 3 bases, with 13 bases left between them. The CDR3 runs to 14 residues. The germline gives CDR1 SGHKS, CDR2 YYEKEE (reference sequence). For the CDR3, the DNA is TGTGCCAGCAATAACCCAAGAGGCTACAATGAGCAGTTCTTC. The encoded protein is CASNNPRGYNEQFF.